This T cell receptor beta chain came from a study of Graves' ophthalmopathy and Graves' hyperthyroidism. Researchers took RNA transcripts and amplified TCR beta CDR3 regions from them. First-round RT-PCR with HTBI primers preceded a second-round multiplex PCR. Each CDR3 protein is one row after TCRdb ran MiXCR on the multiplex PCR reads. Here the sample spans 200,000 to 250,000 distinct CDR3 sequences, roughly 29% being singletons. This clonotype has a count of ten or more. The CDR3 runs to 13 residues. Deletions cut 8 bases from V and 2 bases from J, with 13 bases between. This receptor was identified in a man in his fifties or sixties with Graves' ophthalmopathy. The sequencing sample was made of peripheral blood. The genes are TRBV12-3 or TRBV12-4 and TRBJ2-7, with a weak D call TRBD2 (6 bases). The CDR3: CASGLGGAYEQYF. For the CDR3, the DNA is TGTGCCAGCGGACTGGGGGGAGCCTACGAGCAGTACTTC.